This T cell receptor beta chain was profiled in a study of blood T cell repertoires in COVID-19. Background on the study: Samples came from the United States, Italy and Spain, spanning acute and convalescent COVID-19.

This clone has more than one count but fewer than ten. The repertoire was sequenced with immunoSEQ multiplex PCR; TCRdb's copy has only in-frame clones and lacks some. The sample consists of about 220,000 clones, 60% to 85% of them appearing once. Germline V gene sequence: CDR1 MNHNS, CDR2 SASEGT. Losses at the gene ends were 3 bases for V and 7 bases for J; bases not matched to a gene: 11. CDR3 length: 15 amino acids. This sequence was found in a woman between 65 and 79 years old with acute or convalescent COVID-19. The rearrangement uses TRBV6-1 and TRBJ2-5; 7 bases fit TRBD2. Sequencing input: peripheral blood. CDR3 in amino acids: CASSDGRGPGGTQYF. CDR3 nucleotide sequence: TGTGCCAGCAGTGATGGGAGGGGACCCGGTGGGACCCAGTACTTC.